The 5 T cell receptor beta chains presented below share a single source sample, sequenced in a study of blood T cell repertoires in COVID-19 (dated by TCRdb to between 2020 and 2021). Libraries were built with the immunoSEQ multiplex PCR assay. As stored in TCRdb, this immuneACCESS dataset retains in-frame rearrangements with V and J assigned. A fraction of the clones does not appear; measured against another copy, unresolved V genes explain less than half of the discrepancy, and the remainder lacks a known reason. The sample includes approximately 150,000 clones, with approximately 88% observed a single time. The top ten hold over 5% of the sample. Source material: PBMCs or T cells enriched from blood (not recorded which). The receptor source for this set is a man in his 70s who had been exposed to COVID-19.

This clone has just a few counts. The J gene is TRBJ1-4, the V gene TRBV9; 8 nucleotides align to TRBD1. The CDR3 runs to 15 residues. Germline values: CDR1 SGDLS, CDR2 YYNGEE. Trimming removed 4 bases from V and 2 bases from J; junction bases left unmatched: 4. The CDR3 protein is CASSPQGATNEKLFF. The CDR3 nucleotides read TGTGCCAGCAGCCCTCAGGGGGCTACTAATGAAAAACTGTTTTTT.

The rearrangement uses TRBV5-5 and TRBJ1-3; no definite D call. The CDR3 covers 16 residues. Trimming stripped 0 bases from V and 0 bases from J, with 10 bases between. CDR1 is SGHKS and CDR2 is YYEKEE in the germline V gene (reference sequence). CDR3 loop: CASSLVSVGSGNTIYF. The CDR3 region has the DNA TGTGCCAGCAGCTTGGTCAGCGTTGGCTCTGGAAACACCATATATTTT.

The V and J genes are TRBV12-2 and TRBJ1-2; the table assigns TRBD1, which was not confirmed against the DNA. TRBV12-2 is shown as a pseudogene. The CDR3 runs to 13 residues. The CDR3 reads CASRAQGAEGYTF. In DNA, the CDR3 is TGTGCAAGTCGCGCGCAGGGGGCAGAGGGCTACACCTTC.

This rearrangement joins TRBV2 to TRBJ1-2, with 7 bases lining up with TRBD1. CDR1 is SNHLY and CDR2 is FYNNEI in the germline V gene. The CDR3 extends over 12 amino acids. V trimming: 8 bases; J trimming: 4 bases; junction bases outside the gene matches: 4. The CDR3 region has the DNA TGTGCCAGCGGCCGGGACAGCTATGGCTACACCTTC. Translating it yields CASGRDSYGYTF.

The CDR3 sequence is CASSLGRTSYEQYF. For the CDR3, the DNA is TGTGCCAGCAGCTTAGGAAGGACTTCCTACGAGCAGTACTTC. The V and J genes are TRBV7-2 and TRBJ2-7, with D perhaps TRBD2 (5 bases). With 1 base removed from V and 1 base from J, the gap between germline ends came to 8 bases. Germline values: CDR1 SGHTA, CDR2 FQGNSA. The CDR3 length is 14 residues.